This T cell receptor beta chain was sequenced in a study of T cells expressing NK-cell markers. Overall study context: The TCR beta repertoires originated in sorted CD3+CD56+NKG2C+, CD3+CD56+NKG2C- and CD3+CD56-NKG2C+ T cells. Just one sequenced donor of eight was HCMV-seronegative, while seven were seropositive.

The CDR3 extends over 19 amino acids. The germline gives CDR1 SGHAT, CDR2 FQDESV (reference sequence). As the method of synthesis, 5'RACE template switching with UMIs yielded TCR beta cDNA. TCRdb reworked the 5' RACE reads into one entry per CDR3 protein, no DNA. The ten most abundant clones cover under 0.5% of a sample with around 280,000 distinct CDR3 sequences. This receptor was obtained from a man between 18 and 29 years old in good health. Sequenced input: blood T cells: a sorted CD56 or NKG2C T cell subset, CD4+ or CD8+ T cells, or bulk PBMC T cells (not recorded which). The V gene is TRBV11-1, the J gene TRBJ2-5; TCRdb returns TRBD2, unconfirmable since there is no DNA. The CDR3 loop reads CASSLGLSRTSGLRETQYF.